These T cell receptor beta chains were read from a single sample in a study of blood T cells in healthy people across ages. MiXCR, applied by TCRdb to the 5' RACE reads, yields one record per CDR3 protein. Of about 780,000 distinct CDR3 sequences listed, roughly 25% were seen once; the top ten hold about 3%. The data were also submitted as part of a second study, on T cells of mothers and their children.

The sequencing input was blood. The origin of the receptors is a boy between 10 and 17 years old in good health. Both conserved end residues are part of each CDR3. D genes are given only for firm matches. The size entry is marked missing in some rows and otherwise reads once, few, many or a size class.

>16|TRBV7-9|TRBJ2-3|.|.
TGTCCCAGCAGCCCTCCCCAGCGACGATACACAGATACGCAGTATTTT
CPSSPPQRRYTDTQYF
>12|TRBV20-1|TRBJ2-5|few|TRBD2
TGCAGTGCTACAGCGGGAGCAGAGACCCAGTACTTC
CSATAGAETQYF
>15|TRBV6-5|TRBJ2-5|few|TRBD2
TGTGCCAGCAGTTATTTAGGACTAGGAGAAGAGACCCAGTACTTC
CASSYLGLGEETQYF
>15|TRBV4-1|TRBJ2-3|.|.
TGCGCCAGCAGCCTCGCCGGACCCTTCACAGATACGCAGTATTTT
CASSLAGPFTDTQYF
>17|TRBV7-9|TRBJ1-1|.|TRBD1
TGTGCCAGCAGCGAACAGGGGGTCGGTCGTATGAACACTGAAGCTTTCTTT
CASSEQGVGRMNTEAFF
>12|TRBV29-1|TRBJ1-2|many|.
TGCAGCGTTGGCAGGACGAACTATGGCTACACCTTC
CSVGRTNYGYTF
>15|TRBV28|TRBJ2-1|.|TRBD2
TGTGCCAGCAGCCGGACTAGCGGGGGGCGAAATGAGCAGTTCTTC
CASSRTSGGRNEQFF
>16|TRBV12-3/TRBV12-4|TRBJ1-1|.|.
TGTGCCAGCAGCCCCGCCGGGGGGAGGAGGAACACTGAAGCTTTCTTT
CASSPAGGRRNTEAFF
>14|TRBV29-1|TRBJ1-5|.|.
TGCAGCGTCAGCTCCGGGGAGGCGGGTCAGCCCCAGCATTTT
CSVSSGEAGQPQHF
>13|TRBV10-3|TRBJ1-4|.|.
TGTGCCGCCGGGGTGTCTGGGGATGAAAAACTGTTTTTT
CAAGVSGDEKLFF
>16|TRBV18|TRBJ2-2|many|.
TGTGCCAGCTCACCAAAAGCATGGCTGGACACCGGGGAGCTGTTTTTT
CASSPKAWLDTGELFF
>16|TRBV11-2|TRBJ1-3|few|TRBD1
TGTGCCAGCAGCTCGGGACAGGGTTATGATGGAAACACCATATATTTT
CASSSGQGYDGNTIYF
>13|TRBV29-1|TRBJ2-3|many|.
TGCAGCGTTGCTCCCGGGGACATGGATACGCAGTATTTT
CSVAPGDMDTQYF
>11|TRBV29-1|TRBJ1-4|.|.
TGCAGCGTTGATCCCGGTGAAAAACTGTTTTTT
CSVDPGEKLFF
>14|TRBV12-3/TRBV12-4|TRBJ1-1|few|.
TGTGCCAGCAGTTTAGTGACACCGAACACTGAAGCTTTCTTT
CASSLVTPNTEAFF
>14|TRBV10-3|TRBJ1-5|few|.
TGTGCCATCAGTGAAGGACACGTCCTACAGCCCCAGCATTTT
CAISEGHVLQPQHF
>17|TRBV6-5|TRBJ2-3|.|TRBD2
TGTGCCAGCAGTTGGGGGGGAGGTAGCGGGGAAGGAGATACGCAGTATTTT
CASSWGGGSGEGDTQYF
>11|TRBV27|TRBJ1-1|.|.
TGTGCCAGCAAGGAGAACACTGAAGCTTTCTTT
CASKENTEAFF
>15|TRBV20-1|TRBJ2-3|.|TRBD2
TGCAGTGCTAGTAGGGCGGGGGGGAACACAGATACGCAGTATTTT
CSASRAGGNTDTQYF
>14|TRBV20-1|TRBJ1-1|.|.
TGCAGTGCCCGGGGCAGGCCCTGGCCCACTGAAGCTTTCTTT
CSARGRPWPTEAFF
>14|TRBV2|TRBJ1-2|.|TRBD1
TGTGCCAGCAGTGAAGCAGTAGGGCAGGGGGAGGGCACCTTC
CASSEAVGQGEGTF
>14|TRBV10-1|TRBJ2-1|.|TRBD1
TGCGCCAGCAGTGTGGACAGGACTGACAATGAGCAGTTCTTC
CASSVDRTDNEQFF
>15|TRBV12-3/TRBV12-4|TRBJ2-7|.|.
TGTGCCAGCAGTTTCCCGGGAGAAGGGATCTACGAGCAGTACTTC
CASSFPGEGIYEQYF
>16|TRBV11-1|TRBJ2-1|few|TRBD2
TGTGCCAGCAGCATAAGGACTAGCGGGGGGGCCAATGAGCAGTTCTTC
CASSIRTSGGANEQFF
>14|TRBV10-3|TRBJ2-2|.|.
TGTGCCATCGGAAGTAGCGGCGACACCGGGGAGCTGTTTTTT
CAIGSSGDTGELFF
>14|TRBV20-1|TRBJ2-7|few|.
TGCAGTGCTAGAGTCCCCGGCGTTTCCTACGAGCAGTACTTC
CSARVPGVSYEQYF
>13|TRBV29-1|TRBJ1-1|few|.
TGCAGCGTCGAACGGGGCAGGGGCACTGAAGCTTTCTTT
CSVERGRGTEAFF
>16|TRBV5-1|TRBJ2-1|few|TRBD2
TGCGCCAGCAGCAGAGGGACTAGCGGGGGAGGGAATGAGCAGTTCTTC
CASSRGTSGGGNEQFF
>15|TRBV5-1|TRBJ2-5|few|TRBD1
TGCGCCAGCAGCTCCTTTGGACAGGGCGGGGAGACCCAGTACTTC
CASSSFGQGGETQYF
>13|TRBV25-1|TRBJ2-7|few|TRBD1
TGTGCCAGCAGTGACGCAGGGGGTTACGAGCAGTACTTC
CASSDAGGYEQYF
>15|TRBV7-2|TRBJ2-2|.|.
TGTGCCAGCAGCCCACGCCGGACGATCGGGGAGGAGCTGTTTTTT
CASSPRRTIGEELFF
>13|TRBV10-2|TRBJ2-5|few|TRBD2
TGCGCCAGCGTGTGGGGGGGCCAAGAGACCCAGTACTTC
CASVWGGQETQYF
>12|TRBV6-1|TRBJ1-1|few|.
TGTGCCAGCAGCGCCTGGACGGCTGAAGCTTTCTTT
CASSAWTAEAFF
>11|TRBV12-3/TRBV12-4|TRBJ2-7|.|.
TGTGCCAGCAGTTTAAGGAAGGAGCAGTACTTC
CASSLRKEQYF
>16|TRBV14|TRBJ2-2|few|.
TGTGCCAGCAGCCAAGTCCCAGGGGTGGGCACCGGGGAGCTGTTTTTT
CASSQVPGVGTGELFF
>15|TRBV12-3/TRBV12-4|TRBJ2-1|.|.
TGTGCCAGCAGTCCTAGTGGGCCCCCCCACAATGAGCAGTTCTTC
CASSPSGPPHNEQFF
>13|TRBV28|TRBJ2-5|many|TRBD2
TGTGCCAGCAGCCACGGGGGGCAAGAGACCCAGTACTTC
CASSHGGQETQYF
>15|TRBV19|TRBJ1-2|.|TRBD1
TGTGCCAGTAGTACTTCCGGGACAGGGCTCGATGGCTACACCTTC
CASSTSGTGLDGYTF
>17|TRBV24-1|TRBJ1-2|.|TRBD1
TGTGCCACCAGTGACCCCTCACAGGGACAGGGGGACTATGGCTACACCTTC
CATSDPSQGQGDYGYTF